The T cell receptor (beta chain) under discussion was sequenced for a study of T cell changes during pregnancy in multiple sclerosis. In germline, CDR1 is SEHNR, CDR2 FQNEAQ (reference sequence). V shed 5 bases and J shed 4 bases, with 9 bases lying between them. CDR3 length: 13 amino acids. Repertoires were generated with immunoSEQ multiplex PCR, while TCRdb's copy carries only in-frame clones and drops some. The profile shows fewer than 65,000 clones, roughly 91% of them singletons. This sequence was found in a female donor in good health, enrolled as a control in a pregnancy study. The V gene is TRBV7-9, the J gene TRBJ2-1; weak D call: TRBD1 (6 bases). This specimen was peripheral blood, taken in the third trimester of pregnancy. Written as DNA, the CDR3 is TGTGCCAGCAGCCCCGGACAGTACAATGAGCAGTTCTTC. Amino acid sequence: CASSPGQYNEQFF.